This T cell receptor beta chain came from a study of CD4 and CD8 cells across lung adenocarcinoma regions. Localized lung adenocarcinoma, a non-small cell lung cancer, affected the donors. The V gene lost 0 bases and the J gene lost 8 bases, with 19 bases spanning the gap. CDR1 and CDR2 (germline): MGHRA, YSYEKL. The CDR3 spans 16 residues. Each CDR3 protein gets one entry after TCRdb re-called the PCR reads with MiXCR. The table has some 3,500 distinct CDR3 sequences, about 56% seen once. As to this clonotype: A much larger clone differs by one base, so this may be a read error.

The sequenced sample consisted of CD4+ T cells from the margin of a lung tumor. J is TRBJ1-2 and V is TRBV4-1; no clear D gene. This TCR came from a female donor with lung adenocarcinoma. The CD4 and CD8 labels of this study may be unreliable. CDR3 residues: CASSQDIFPGLYGYTF. The CDR3, as DNA: TGCGCCAGCAGCCAAGACATTTTTCCGGGGTTGTACGGCTACACCTTC.